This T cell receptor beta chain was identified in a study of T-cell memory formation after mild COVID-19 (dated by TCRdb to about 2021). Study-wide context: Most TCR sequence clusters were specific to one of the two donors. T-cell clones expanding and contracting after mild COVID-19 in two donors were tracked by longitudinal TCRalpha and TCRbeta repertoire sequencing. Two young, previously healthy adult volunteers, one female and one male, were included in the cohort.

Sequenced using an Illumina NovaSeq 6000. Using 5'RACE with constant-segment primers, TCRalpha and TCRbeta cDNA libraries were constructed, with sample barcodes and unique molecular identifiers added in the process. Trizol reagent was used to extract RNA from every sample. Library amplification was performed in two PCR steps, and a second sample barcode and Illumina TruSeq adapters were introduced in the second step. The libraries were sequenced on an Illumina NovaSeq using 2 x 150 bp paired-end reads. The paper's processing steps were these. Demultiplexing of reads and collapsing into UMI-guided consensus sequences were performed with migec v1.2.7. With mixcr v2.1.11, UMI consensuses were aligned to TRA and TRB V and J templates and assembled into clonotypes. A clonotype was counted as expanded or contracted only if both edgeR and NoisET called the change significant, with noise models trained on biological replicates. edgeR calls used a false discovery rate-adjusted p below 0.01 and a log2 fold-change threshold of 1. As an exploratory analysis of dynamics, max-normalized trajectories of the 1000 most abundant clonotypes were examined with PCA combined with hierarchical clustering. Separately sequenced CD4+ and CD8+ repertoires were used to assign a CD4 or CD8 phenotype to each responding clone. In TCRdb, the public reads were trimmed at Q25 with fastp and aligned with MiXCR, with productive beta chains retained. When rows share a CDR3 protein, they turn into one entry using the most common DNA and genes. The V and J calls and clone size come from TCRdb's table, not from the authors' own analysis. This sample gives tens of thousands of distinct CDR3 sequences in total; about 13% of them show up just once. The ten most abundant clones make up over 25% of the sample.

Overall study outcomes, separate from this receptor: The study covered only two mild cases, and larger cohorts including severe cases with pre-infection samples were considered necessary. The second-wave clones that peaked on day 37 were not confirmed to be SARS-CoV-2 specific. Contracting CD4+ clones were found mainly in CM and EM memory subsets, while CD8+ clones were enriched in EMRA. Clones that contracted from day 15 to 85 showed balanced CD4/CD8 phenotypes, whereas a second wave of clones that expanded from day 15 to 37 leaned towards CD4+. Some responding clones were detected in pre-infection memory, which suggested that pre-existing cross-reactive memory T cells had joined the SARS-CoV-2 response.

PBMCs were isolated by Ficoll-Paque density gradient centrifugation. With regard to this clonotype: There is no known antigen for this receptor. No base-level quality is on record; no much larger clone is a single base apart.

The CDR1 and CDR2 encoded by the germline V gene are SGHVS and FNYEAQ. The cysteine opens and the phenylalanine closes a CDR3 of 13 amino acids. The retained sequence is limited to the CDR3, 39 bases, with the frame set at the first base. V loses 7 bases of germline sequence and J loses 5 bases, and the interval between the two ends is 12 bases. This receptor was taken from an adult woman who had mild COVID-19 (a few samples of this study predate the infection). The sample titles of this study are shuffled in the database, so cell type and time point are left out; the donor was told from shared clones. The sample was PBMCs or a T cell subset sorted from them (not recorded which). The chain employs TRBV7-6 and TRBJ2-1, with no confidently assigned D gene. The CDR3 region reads CASIQNDDNEQFF. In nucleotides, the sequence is TGTGCCAGCATCCAGAACGACGACAATGAGCAGTTCTTC.